Presented here are 28 T cell receptor beta chains from one specimen sequenced in a study of siplizumab effects on memory and regulatory T cells. The table came from immunoSEQ multiplex PCR; TCRdb's copy has only in-frame clones and leaves some out. In the table there are some 87,000 clones, approximately 90% of which are singletons. The sample consisted of CD4+ T cells sorted from blood. These receptors all stem from a human donor in good health.

The rearrangement joins TRBV4-2 to TRBJ1-1; TRBD1 aligns across 7 bases. The CDR3 is 17 residues long. V gave up 4 bases and J gave up 0 bases; unmatched junction bases: 11. CDR1 LGHNA and CDR2 YNFKEQ come from the germline V gene. CDR3: CASSRPPGTVMNTEAFF. The CDR3 region has the DNA TGTGCCAGCAGCCGGCCCCCAGGGACAGTAATGAACACTGAAGCTTTCTTT.

The genes are TRBV7-8 and TRBJ2-1; D might be TRBD1 (5 bases). The V and J ends lost 1 base and 6 bases respectively, with 7 bases between them. The germline gives CDR1 SGHVS, CDR2 FQNEAQ. This CDR3 region has 13 residues. CDR3 residues: CASSLGQGNEQFF. The CDR3 nucleotides read TGTGCCAGCAGCTTAGGGCAGGGCAATGAGCAGTTCTTC.

The rearrangement uses TRBV7-9 and TRBJ1-2, with 9 positions matching TRBD1. Germline V gene sequence: CDR1 SEHNR, CDR2 FQNEAQ (reference sequence). This CDR3 is built from 14 residues. Unmatched junction bases numbered 7, after V lost 3 bases and J lost 8 bases. CDR3 loop: CASSFGDRAVGYTF. The CDR3 DNA reads TGTGCCAGCAGCTTCGGGGACAGGGCCGTAGGCTACACCTTC. The full variable domain, completed using reference TRBV7-9 and TRBJ1-2, is DTGVSQNPRHKITKRGQNVTFRCDPISEHNRLYWYRQTLGQGPEFLTYFQNEAQLEKSRLLSDRFSAERPKGSFSTLEIQRTEQGDSAMYLCASSFGDRAVGYTFGSGTRLTVV.

Only a few counts were recorded for this clone. The chain's CDR3 is CAWSGDRGSPQHF. The CDR3 coding sequence is TGTGCCTGGAGCGGGGACAGGGGTTCGCCCCAGCATTTT. This chain links TRBV30 with TRBJ1-5, with 10 bases that match TRBD1. V lost 3 bases, J lost 9 bases, and 5 bases stayed unmatched. CDR3 length equals 13 residues. From germline, CDR1 is GTSNPN and CDR2 SVGIG (reference sequence).

V usage is TRBV10-3 and J usage is TRBJ2-3; TRBD1 is a possible D gene (6 bases). The CDR3 sequence is 15 residues long. Per germline, CDR1 ENHRY and CDR2 SYGVKD. The ends were cut back, 9 bases at V and 1 base at J, with 17 bases in the middle. The DNA of the CDR3 is TGTGCCATAGGGGACATCCTATGGGGCACAGATACGCAGTATTTT. This codes for CAIGDILWGTDTQYF.

The chain uses TRBV25-1 and TRBJ2-5, with a possible D match to TRBD2 (5 bases). CDR1 and CDR2 (germline): MGHDK, SYGVNS. The length of the CDR3 is 13 residues. Trimming took 8 bases from V and 5 from J, leaving 15 bases between them. The CDR3 region is CASSRASGETQYF. The CDR3 DNA follows: TGTGCCAGCTCCCGAGCCTCGGGGGAGACCCAGTACTTC.

The rearrangement joins TRBV14 to TRBJ2-1; weak D call: TRBD2 (6 bases). Deletions cut 0 bases from V and 8 bases from J, with 14 bases between. CDR1 is SGHDN, CDR2 FVKESK, per germline. This CDR3 is 15 amino acids long. CDR3 sequence: CASSQDYGRGDEQFF. The CDR3 nucleotides are TGTGCCAGCAGCCAAGATTACGGGAGAGGGGATGAGCAGTTCTTC.

This rearrangement joins TRBV27 to TRBJ2-1, with 7 bases identical to TRBD2. This CDR3 is 17 amino acids long. J gave up 6 bases and V 2 bases, and 13 bases lay outside the gene matches. Germline V gives CDR1 MNHEY, CDR2 SMNVEV (reference sequence). The CDR3 sequence is CASSLGGGLAEVNEQFF. In nucleotides, the CDR3 is TGTGCCAGCAGTTTAGGGGGGGGTTTAGCGGAAGTCAATGAGCAGTTCTTC.

The chain joins TRBV5-1 to TRBJ1-1, with D perhaps matching TRBD1 (5 bases). Trimming removed 4 bases at V and 1 base at J, with 14 bases between. The CDR3 covers 15 residues. Germline V gene sequence: CDR1 SGHRS, CDR2 YFSETQ. The CDR3 DNA sequence: TGCGCCAGCAGCCCCCCCGGGACGGCGAACACTGAAGCTTTCTTT. Its translation is CASSPPGTANTEAFF. Looking up the rest from reference TRBV5-1 and TRBJ1-1 gives the full variable domain: KAGVTQTPRYLIKTRGQQVTLSCSPISGHRSVSWYQQTPGQGLQFLFEYFSETQRNKGNFPGRFSGRQFSNSRSEMNVSTLELGDSALYLCASSPPGTANTEAFFGQGTRLTVV.

CDR3 loop: CASSLDRNGQPQHF. The CDR3 DNA sequence: TGTGCCAGCAGCCTTGACAGGAACGGTCAGCCCCAGCATTTT. The chain combines TRBV7-8 with TRBJ1-5, with a possible D match to TRBD1 (6 bases). The germline gives CDR1 SGHVS, CDR2 FQNEAQ. V lost 5 bases and J 6 bases, leaving 14 bases between the germline ends. The CDR3 spans 14 residues.

Comments on this clone: In the same sample, other DNA sequences code for this CDR3. The chain carries TRBV11-3 and TRBJ1-1; D unresolved. Germline V gene sequence: CDR1 SGHNT, CDR2 YENEEA. Between the trimmed V and J ends, which lost 2 bases and 2 bases, there was a span of 0 bases. The CDR3 is 11 residues long. CDR3 DNA: TGTGCCAGCAGCTTAAACACTGAAGCTTTCTTT. Its translation is CASSLNTEAFF.

This clone was counted a single time. The V call is TRBV7-9, the J call TRBJ2-1; 7 nucleotides line up with TRBD2. The CDR3 is made up of 15 amino acids. V was pared by 4 bases and J by 4 bases, with 7 bases of the junction left unmatched. The V gene's germline CDR1 is SEHNR and CDR2 FQNEAQ (reference sequence). The CDR3 loop is CASSSSGGRYNEQFF. DNA for the CDR3: TGTGCCAGCAGCTCTAGCGGAGGACGTTACAATGAGCAGTTCTTC.

The V and J genes are TRBV19 and TRBJ1-1; D gene uncertain. Germline lookup yields CDR1 LNHDA and CDR2 SQIVND (reference sequence). This CDR3 is built from 12 residues. Trimming left V 8 bases short and J 3 bases short, with 10 bases between. The DNA of the CDR3 is TGTGCCAGTGGAAACCGGGACACTGAAGCTTTCTTT. Encoded protein: CASGNRDTEAFF.

This clone has only a few counts. V is TRBV6-6 and J is TRBJ1-2; D is uncertain. The germline V gene encodes CDR1 MNHNY and CDR2 SVGAGI (reference sequence). The CDR3 loop spans 12 amino acids. Trimming stripped 7 bases from V and 4 bases from J, with 10 bases between. The CDR3: CASTNPGYGYTF. The DNA of the CDR3 is TGTGCCAGCACCAATCCTGGCTATGGCTACACCTTC.

About this clone: The junction departs from germline at one end; a sequencing error may be responsible. This chain uses TRBV7-7 with TRBJ2-7, with 10 bases matching TRBD2. CDR1 SSHAT and CDR2 FNYEAQ come from the germline V gene (reference sequence). CDR3 length equals 16 residues. DNA of the CDR3: TGTGCTAGCAGCTTACTAGGTAGCGGGAGGTCCGACGAGCAGTACTTC. Translating gives CASSLLGSGRSDEQYF.

The gene calls are TRBV2 and TRBJ2-5; a possible D gene is TRBD2 (5 bases). The last part of the DNA fits TRBJ2-7 better; the J call may be wrong. Germline CDR1 reads SNHLY; CDR2 reads FYNNEI. The CDR3 totals 14 residues. In DNA form, the CDR3 reads TGTGCCAGCAGTGAGGACTCAAGGGTATACGAGCAGTACTTC. It translates to CASSEDSRVYEQYF.

CDR3 DNA sequence: TGTGCCAGCAGCTTAGATCTAGCGGGAGGACGACAGCAGTACTTC. Protein sequence: CASSLDLAGGRQQYF. The V and J genes are TRBV7-2 and TRBJ2-7; 11 bases are a match to TRBD2. Germline loops: CDR1 SGHTA, CDR2 FQGNSA. This CDR3 spans 15 amino acids. Losses at the gene ends were 1 base for V and 8 bases for J; bases not matched to a gene: 7.

As concerns this clone: An end of the junction does not agree with germline; a read error may underlie this. This rearrangement joins TRBV11-3 to TRBJ2-3; TRBD1 aligns across 9 bases. There are 14 residues in the CDR3. Germline V CDR1 and CDR2: SGHNT, YENEEA. CDR3 loop: CASSLDRGTDTQYF. Here the CDR3 DNA reads TGTGCCAGCAGCCTAGACAGGGGGACAGATACGCAGTATTTT.

The rearrangement joins TRBV18 to TRBJ1-1, with no clear D. Germline V gives CDR1 KGHSH, CDR2 LQKENI. This CDR3 is 15 amino acids long. The V gene lost 3 bases and the J gene lost 1 base, with 12 bases spanning the gap. The CDR3 DNA sequence: TGTGCCAGCTCACCGATAAAGGCCCAGAACACTGAAGCTTTCTTT. Protein: CASSPIKAQNTEAFF. The full variable domain, its missing parts supplied by reference TRBV18 and TRBJ1-1, is NAGVMQNPRHLVRRRGQEARLRCSPMKGHSHVYWYRQLPEEGLKFMVYLQKENIIDESGMPKERFSAEFPKEGPSILRIQQVVRGDSAAYFCASSPIKAQNTEAFFGQGTRLTVV.

J is TRBJ2-3 and V is TRBV27; 9 nucleotides agree with TRBD1. V lost 5 bases and J lost 5; bases outside the gene matches: 2. This CDR3 contains 13 residues. Germline CDR1 reads MNHEY; CDR2 reads SMNVEV (reference sequence). The CDR3 is CASSTTGGDTQYF. In DNA form, the CDR3 reads TGTGCCAGCAGTACGACAGGGGGAGATACGCAGTATTTT.

V is TRBV19 and J is TRBJ1-5; 8 bases fit TRBD1. CDR1 and CDR2 from the germline V gene are LNHDA and SQIVND (reference sequence). J gave up 4 bases and V 4 bases, and 6 bases lay outside the gene matches. The CDR3 is 15 residues long. The CDR3 sequence is CASSTGQGLNQPQHF. CDR3 in DNA: TGTGCCAGTAGTACCGGACAGGGCCTTAATCAGCCCCAGCATTTT.

This chain joins TRBV4-1 and TRBJ2-1; 8 bases align to TRBD2. The length of the CDR3 is 16 residues. The germline gives CDR1 MGHRA, CDR2 YSYEKL. V was clipped by 1 base and J by 7 bases; unmatched bases: 9. This CDR3 is CASSQVPGTRENEQFF. CDR3 nucleotides: TGCGCCAGCAGCCAAGTACCCGGGACTAGAGAAAATGAGCAGTTCTTC.

This chain links TRBV29-1 with TRBJ1-5, with D hard to call. Germline CDR1 reads SQVTM; CDR2 reads ANQGSEA. V lost 5 bases and J lost 5, with 25 bases in between. CDR3 length equals 17 residues. CDR3 sequence: CSVTDRAGYQTDQPQHF. The CDR3 DNA reads as TGCAGCGTTACGGACCGAGCGGGGTACCAGACGGATCAGCCCCAGCATTTT.

V and J are TRBV6-1 and TRBJ2-1; D gene ambiguous. Germline V gives CDR1 MNHNS, CDR2 SASEGT. V was trimmed by 2 bases and J by 3 bases, leaving 17 bases between them. This CDR3 spans 17 amino acids. Written as DNA, the CDR3 is TGTGCCAGCAGTGAAAGGCGTGCCAGCGATAACTACAATGAGCAGTTCTTC. This codes for CASSERRASDNYNEQFF.

This chain links TRBV5-1 with TRBJ2-7; 10 bases align to TRBD2. The junction had 4 bases not matched to a gene; V was cut back by 1 base and J by 6 bases. This CDR3 comprises 14 residues. Germline assignment: CDR1 SGHRS and CDR2 YFSETQ. In DNA, the CDR3 is TGCGCCAGCAGCTTGACTAGCGGGATCACCGAGCAGTACTTC. It translates to CASSLTSGITEQYF.

The V call is TRBV5-7, the J call TRBJ1-2, with 7 nucleotides matching TRBD1. TRBV5-7 has ORF status, its function being uncertain. The CDR3 consists of 14 residues. The ends lost 4 bases at V and 10 bases at J; junction bases unmatched: 13. The CDR3 sequence: CASSRFVSGQHYTF. The CDR3, as DNA: TGTGCCAGCAGCCGCTTTGTTTCGGGACAGCACTACACCTTC.

The J gene is TRBJ2-7, the V gene TRBV4-2, with 8 bases identical to TRBD2. CDR3 size: 16 residues. The junction had 9 bases not matched to a gene; V was cut back by 4 bases and J by 1 base. Germline CDR1 reads LGHNA; CDR2 reads YNFKEQ. For the CDR3, the DNA is TGTGCCAGCAGCCCCGGTTCTAGCGGGCCTTCCTACGAGCAGTACTTC. Residues: CASSPGSSGPSYEQYF.

The chain uses TRBV6-6 and TRBJ2-5, with D unclear. Trimming shortened V by 2 bases and J by 2 bases, and 6 bases separated the two germline ends. This CDR3 contains 13 residues. The germline V gene has CDR1 MNHNY and CDR2 SVGAGI (reference sequence). In DNA, the CDR3 is TGTGCCAGCAGTTACAGACCGCAAGAGACCCAGTACTTC. Encoded protein: CASSYRPQETQYF.